This T cell receptor beta chain was captured in a study of T cell repertoires in cytomegalovirus infection. The CDR3 covers 15 residues. The germline gives CDR1 MNHEY, CDR2 SVGEGT. The V and J ends lost 1 base and 3 bases, in that order; junction bases with no gene match: 5. This clonotype came up many times. TCRdb used MiXCR to reprocess the reads, holding one entry per CDR3 protein. The repertoire holds 200,000 to 300,000 distinct CDR3 sequences, with 9% to 15% as singletons. This clonotype was obtained from a human donor in good health (CMV status not recorded). Some clones in this sample may be carry-over from other donors' samples. V gene TRBV6-2 or TRBV6-3 combines with J gene TRBJ1-1; 7 bases are a match to TRBD1. Sequences were obtained from PBMCs. CDR3 loop: CASSYFQTGDTEAFF. CDR3 bases: TGTGCCAGCAGTTACTTCCAAACAGGGGACACTGAAGCTTTCTTT.